This is a list of T cell receptor beta chains from one sample in a study of early T cells in non-severe SARS-CoV-2 infection. TCRdb reanalysed the 5' RACE reads using MiXCR and keeps one entry per CDR3 protein. The sample records more than 40,000 distinct CDR3 sequences, 7% to 8% being singletons. Sequencing was carried out using whole blood. The source is an adult who was a healthcare worker with PCR-confirmed SARS-CoV-2 infection or an uninfected control (not recorded which). The CDR3 runs from the conserved cysteine through the conserved F or W. D genes are given only for firm matches. Clone size appears in some rows only: once, few, many, or a class for an expanded clone.

.	TRBV28	TRBJ1-6	.	13	CATREVENSPLHF	TGTGCCACCCGGGAGGTAGAGAATTCACCCCTCCACTTT
.	TRBV4-3	TRBJ2-2	TRBD1	17	CASSQELGTGIAGELFF	TGCGCCAGCAGCCAAGAATTGGGGACAGGGATCGCCGGGGAGCTGTTTTTT
.	TRBV28	TRBJ1-3	.	13	CASTTGRRDTIYF	TGTGCCAGCACAACAGGACGTCGGGACACCATATATTTT
.	TRBV2	TRBJ1-5	.	12	CASSGESQPQHF	TGTGCCAGCAGTGGAGAATCTCAGCCCCAGCATTTT
few	TRBV7-3	TRBJ2-5	.	14	CASSLNGLGETQYF	TGTGCCAGCAGCTTAAACGGCTTGGGGGAGACCCAGTACTTC
many	TRBV6-5	TRBJ1-1	TRBD1	16	CASSSRITGGMTEAFF	TGTGCCAGCAGTTCCCGGATTACAGGGGGAATGACTGAAGCTTTCTTT
many	TRBV29-1	TRBJ1-1	TRBD1	12	CSARTGSTEAFF	TGCAGCGCCCGGACAGGGAGCACTGAAGCTTTCTTT
.	TRBV10-3	TRBJ2-3	.	15	CAISGSWDLTDTQYF	TGTGCCATCAGTGGCTCGTGGGACCTCACAGATACGCAGTATTTT
.	TRBV4-3	TRBJ1-6	.	15	CASSQEGAAGSPLHF	TGCGCCAGCAGCCAAGAGGGAGCAGCCGGCTCACCCCTCCACTTT
many	TRBV6-5	TRBJ2-7	.	14	CASSYGVGPYEQYF	TGTGCCAGCAGTTACGGGGTTGGACCCTACGAGCAGTACTTC
.	TRBV7-2	TRBJ1-2	.	13	CASNLGALRGYTF	TGTGCCAGCAATTTAGGGGCCCTTCGGGGCTACACCTTC
.	TRBV29-1	TRBJ2-5	TRBD1	17	CSVEDPVGQGSAETQYF	TGCAGCGTTGAAGATCCAGTCGGACAGGGGTCAGCGGAGACCCAGTACTTC
few	TRBV27	TRBJ2-1	.	17	CASSLLTVGGGGNEQFF	TGTGCCAGCAGTTTATTGACAGTGGGGGGAGGCGGGAATGAGCAGTTCTTC
many	TRBV29-1	TRBJ2-3	.	11	CSVKAHSTQYF	TGCAGCGTCAAAGCCCACTCTACGCAGTATTTT
many	TRBV3-1	TRBJ2-1	.	13	CASSQAAGNEQFF	TGTGCCAGCAGCCAAGCAGCGGGTAATGAGCAGTTCTTC
.	TRBV18	TRBJ2-4	TRBD1	15	CASSPTQGAENIQYF	TGTGCCAGCTCCCCTACGCAGGGGGCCGAAAACATTCAGTACTTC
many	TRBV6-5	TRBJ2-3	.	14	CASSYSASTDTQYF	TGTGCCAGCAGTTACTCTGCAAGCACAGATACGCAGTATTTT
.	TRBV7-2	TRBJ2-3	.	16	CASSYGGASATDTQYF	TGTGCCAGCAGCTACGGCGGGGCTAGCGCCACAGATACGCAGTATTTT
.	TRBV10-3	TRBJ2-3	TRBD2	16	CAIRSTSGGAFDTQYF	TGTGCCATCAGAAGTACTAGCGGGGGGGCCTTTGATACGCAGTATTTT
.	TRBV5-1	TRBJ2-1	TRBD1	15	CASSLGGGPSNEQFF	TGCGCCAGCAGCTTGGGAGGGGGCCCTTCCAATGAGCAGTTCTTC
many	TRBV6-2/TRBV6-3	TRBJ1-1	.	13	CATARWENTEAFF	TGTGCCACCGCTCGATGGGAGAACACTGAAGCTTTCTTT
.	TRBV28	TRBJ2-3	TRBD1	16	CASSPYRGKATDTQYF	TGTGCCAGCAGTCCCTACAGGGGGAAGGCCACAGATACGCAGTATTTT
.	TRBV5-1	TRBJ2-3	TRBD1	14	CASSTGQGLDTQYF	TGCGCCAGCAGCACGGGACAGGGGTTAGATACGCAGTATTTT
many	TRBV2	TRBJ2-5	.	12	CASSVTEETQYF	TGTGCCAGCAGTGTTACAGAAGAGACCCAGTACTTC
.	TRBV6-2/TRBV6-3	TRBJ1-2	TRBD1	14	CASSYGTARYGYTF	TGTGCCAGCAGTTACGGGACAGCTCGCTATGGCTACACCTTC
few	TRBV4-1	TRBJ1-1	.	16	CASSQDSHRGNTEAFF	TGCGCCAGCAGCCAGGACAGTCATCGGGGGAACACTGAAGCTTTCTTT
many	TRBV6-1	TRBJ2-7	.	15	CASGSLYLLSYEQYF	TGTGCCAGCGGAAGCCTCTACCTTCTATCCTACGAGCAGTACTTC
many	TRBV7-9	TRBJ2-3	.	14	CASRPTSRPDTQYF	TGTGCCAGCAGACCTACTAGCCGCCCAGATACGCAGTATTTT
.	TRBV6-6	TRBJ2-2	.	15	CASRSWGQNTGELFF	TGTGCCAGCAGGTCCTGGGGCCAGAACACCGGGGAGCTGTTTTTT
.	TRBV27	TRBJ2-3	.	14	CASSRFGRADTQYF	TGTGCCAGCAGTAGATTCGGCCGCGCAGATACGCAGTATTTT
.	TRBV27	TRBJ1-1	TRBD1	17	CASRPTLSGQGGTEAFF	TGTGCCAGCAGACCCACACTCTCGGGACAGGGAGGAACTGAAGCTTTCTTT
few	TRBV6-1	TRBJ2-7	.	15	CASRTTGTYSYEQYF	TGTGCCAGCAGAACAACCGGGACCTATTCCTACGAGCAGTACTTC
.	TRBV5-1	TRBJ1-1	TRBD1	18	CASSTQPSGQGMNTEAFF	TGCGCCAGCAGCACCCAACCCTCCGGACAGGGGATGAACACTGAAGCTTTCTTT
few	TRBV7-2	TRBJ2-2	.	13	CASSFLRAGELFF	TGTGCCAGCAGCTTTCTCAGGGCCGGGGAGCTGTTTTTT
many	TRBV9	TRBJ1-6	.	14	CASSVAGGFSPLHF	TGTGCCAGCAGCGTCGCGGGGGGGTTCTCACCCCTCCACTTT
.	TRBV7-3	TRBJ1-1	.	13	CASGLHMNTEAFF	TGTGCCAGCGGCTTGCACATGAACACTGAAGCTTTCTTT
.	TRBV20-1	TRBJ2-3	TRBD2	14	CSASGTSKADTQYF	TGCAGTGCTAGTGGGACTAGCAAGGCAGATACGCAGTATTTT
few	TRBV28	TRBJ2-5	.	9	CARGGPQYF	TGTGCCAGAGGAGGACCCCAGTACTTC
.	TRBV5-1	TRBJ1-2	.	16	CASSSTPRHRAYGYTF	TGCGCCAGCAGCTCAACTCCACGCCACCGGGCCTATGGCTACACCTTC
few	TRBV2	TRBJ2-7	.	10	CASGDYEQYF	TGTGCCAGCGGGGACTACGAGCAGTACTTC
few	TRBV13	TRBJ1-4	TRBD1	15	CASSAGGPPNEKLFF	TGTGCCAGCAGCGCAGGGGGGCCCCCGAATGAAAAACTGTTTTTT
.	TRBV5-1	TRBJ1-1	TRBD1	15	CASSLTGAGNTEAFF	TGCGCCAGCAGCTTAACAGGGGCTGGGAACACTGAAGCTTTCTTT
many	TRBV10-1	TRBJ1-1	.	14	CASSELRGYGEAFF	TGCGCCAGCAGTGAGTTGCGAGGGTACGGCGAAGCTTTCTTT
many	TRBV7-2	TRBJ2-5	.	13	CASSLGLFETQYF	TGTGCCAGCAGCTTAGGACTATTCGAGACCCAGTACTTC
.	TRBV2	TRBJ2-7	.	14	CASSEAPQAYEQYF	TGTGCCAGCAGTGAAGCGCCACAGGCCTACGAGCAGTACTTC
many	TRBV28	TRBJ1-2	.	13	CASSISQAYGYTF	TGTGCCAGCAGTATTAGCCAGGCCTATGGCTACACCTTC
.	TRBV20-1	TRBJ2-7	.	12	CSASRSNYEQYF	TGCAGTGCTAGCAGGAGCAACTACGAGCAGTACTTC
many	TRBV3-1	TRBJ2-3	TRBD2	18	CASSQDPGSSGVGDTQYF	TGTGCCAGCAGCCAAGACCCCGGATCTAGCGGGGTAGGAGATACGCAGTATTTT
many	TRBV25-1	TRBJ2-3	.	16	CASSELEFESTDTQYF	TGTGCCAGCAGTGAATTGGAATTCGAAAGCACAGATACGCAGTATTTT
many	TRBV19	TRBJ1-2	.	12	CASSRQSYGYTF	TGTGCCAGTAGTCGGCAGAGCTATGGCTACACCTTC
many	TRBV5-1	TRBJ2-3	TRBD1	17	CASSWTGTGSFTDTQYF	TGCGCCAGCAGCTGGACCGGGACAGGGAGTTTCACAGATACGCAGTATTTT